A single sample is the source of the 27 T cell receptor beta chains below, sequenced in a study of shared clonotypes between healthy human individuals. Sequencing was performed with immunoSEQ multiplex PCR; in TCRdb, only in-frame clones are kept and a portion is missing. In the table there are some 2,100,000 clones, more than 90% of which are singletons. The sequencing sample was made of naive CD4+ T cells sorted from blood. Subset defined: CD45RA+ positively selected. All receptors derive from a young man in good health.

The chain employs TRBV5-1 and TRBJ1-6, with no clear D. Trimming shortened V by 0 bases and J by 0 bases, and 10 bases separated the two germline ends. The germline V gene has CDR1 SGHRS and CDR2 YFSETQ. The CDR3 has 17 amino acids. The chain's CDR3 is CASSLDPDSSYNSPLHF. CDR3 in DNA: TGCGCCAGCAGCTTGGATCCGGATAGCTCCTATAATTCACCCCTCCACTTT.

The count of this clone is one. The chain has TRBV19 and TRBJ1-4; 8 bases fit TRBD1. The CDR3 is made up of 15 amino acids. The V and J ends lost 3 bases and 7 bases, in that order; junction bases with no gene match: 7. Looked up from germline, CDR1 is LNHDA and CDR2 is SQIVND (reference sequence). CDR3 sequence reads: CASSIPGGVGEKLFF. The DNA for the CDR3 is TGTGCCAGTAGTATCCCAGGGGGCGTCGGTGAAAAACTGTTTTTT.

V is TRBV9 and J is TRBJ1-6; D is possibly TRBD1 (6 bases). In germline, CDR1 is SGDLS, CDR2 YYNGEE. V was trimmed by 4 bases and J by 7 bases, leaving 18 bases between them. The CDR3 length is 16 residues. CDR3 nucleotide sequence: TGTGCCAGCAGCCCACGATCCGGGACAATAAATTCACCCCTCCACTTT. Protein sequence: CASSPRSGTINSPLHF.

The genes are TRBV5-4 and TRBJ1-5; D gene uncertain. V gave up 0 bases and J gave up 4 bases, with 5 bases separating them. This CDR3 contains 13 residues. Germline CDR1 and CDR2: SGHNT and YYREEE (reference sequence). The CDR3 region is CASSLDINQPQHF. CDR3 bases: TGTGCCAGCAGCTTGGACATAAATCAGCCCCAGCATTTT.

The DNA for the CDR3 is TGTGCCACCAGCAGATGGGAGACAGAAACAGATACGCAGTATTTT. This encodes CATSRWETETDTQYF. This chain connects TRBV15 to TRBJ2-3; D tentatively reads TRBD1 or TRBD2 (5 bases each). V gave up 2 bases and J gave up 3 bases, with 12 bases separating them. The CDR3 spans 15 residues. Germline-derived CDR1 and CDR2 are LNHNV and YYDKDF (reference sequence).

This rearrangement joins TRBV6-1 to TRBJ1-1, with D perhaps matching TRBD1 (5 bases). Trimming cost V 2 bases and J 3 bases, with 13 bases left between them. The germline V gene encodes CDR1 MNHNS and CDR2 SASEGT. CDR3 length: 15 residues. The DNA for the CDR3 is TGTGCCAGCAGTGAACCCCGGGGGAGTTACACTGAAGCTTTCTTT. Its translation is CASSEPRGSYTEAFF.

Here the CDR3 reads CASSLDLAWSSYNEQFF. The CDR3 DNA is TGTGCCAGCAGCTTAGATCTAGCTTGGTCGTCCTACAATGAGCAGTTCTTC. This chain connects TRBV11-2 to TRBJ2-1; D might be TRBD2 (5 bases). From germline, CDR1 is SGHAT and CDR2 FQNNGV. V was clipped by 0 bases and J by 1 base, with 13 bases between them. The CDR3 sequence is 17 residues long.

The chain uses TRBV7-8 and TRBJ2-7, with D perhaps TRBD2 (6 bases). The CDR3 spans 13 residues. Trimming removed 6 bases at V and 0 bases at J, with 9 bases between. Germline lookup yields CDR1 SGHVS and CDR2 FQNEAQ. In nucleotides, the CDR3 is TGTGCCAGCAGGCGGGACCTCTCCTACGAGCAGTACTTC. Translation: CASRRDLSYEQYF. Variable domain in full (rest from reference TRBV7-8 and TRBJ2-7): GAGVSQSPRYKVAKRGQDVALRCDPISGHVSLFWYQQALGQGPEFLTYFQNEAQLDKSGLPSDRFFAERPEGSVSTLKIQRTQQEDSAVYLCASRRDLSYEQYFGPGTRLTVT.

The J gene is TRBJ1-4, the V gene TRBV7-2; D possibly corresponds to TRBD1 (5 bases). The germline V gene has CDR1 SGHTA and CDR2 FQGNSA. The ends were cut back, 3 bases at V and 7 bases at J, with 15 bases in the middle. The CDR3 consists of 15 residues. CDR3 nucleotide sequence: TGTGCCAGCAGCTTTGGGGGAGCGAGAGGTGAAAAACTGTTTTTT. Residues: CASSFGGARGEKLFF.

J is TRBJ2-1 and V is TRBV7-9; TRBD1 agrees at 7 bases. CDR3 length: 16 residues. J lost 0 bases, V lost 5 bases, and 7 bases had no gene match. CDR1 is SEHNR, CDR2 FQNEAQ, per germline (reference sequence). CDR3 DNA sequence: TGTGCCAGCAGCCCGCGACAGGGTCTCTCCTACAATGAGCAGTTCTTC. This encodes CASSPRQGLSYNEQFF. The full variable domain, with the rest looked up from reference TRBV7-9 and TRBJ2-1, is DTGVSQNPRHKITKRGQNVTFRCDPISEHNRLYWYRQTLGQGPEFLTYFQNEAQLEKSRLLSDRFSAERPKGSFSTLEIQRTEQGDSAMYLCASSPRQGLSYNEQFFGPGTRLTVL.

The chain carries TRBV9 and TRBJ2-7, with 9 bases fitting TRBD1. The CDR3 contains 15 residues. Germline V lookup: CDR1 SGDLS, CDR2 YYNGEE. Trimming removed 2 bases from V and 6 bases from J; junction bases left unmatched: 9. DNA of the CDR3: TGTGCCAGCAGCGTCTCGACAGGGGGGGTTGGCGAGCAGTACTTC. It yields the protein CASSVSTGGVGEQYF.

The chain couples TRBV4-3 to TRBJ2-2; 12 bases map to TRBD2. The CDR3 has 19 amino acids. Trimming at V came to 0 bases and at J to 4 bases, leaving 9 bases not matched to a gene. CDR1 and CDR2 (germline): LGHNA, YSLEER. The CDR3, as DNA: TGCGCCAGCAGCCAAGAGAGCCTAGCGGGAGGGCCTAGCACCGGGGAGCTGTTTTTT. It specifies CASSQESLAGGPSTGELFF.

The rearrangement joins TRBV19 to TRBJ2-2, with D tentatively TRBD1 (6 bases). The CDR3 runs to 14 residues. Deletions cut 7 bases from V and 6 bases from J, with 15 bases between. Germline CDR1 is LNHDA and CDR2 is SQIVND (reference sequence). In DNA, the CDR3 is TGTGCCAGTAAAGGGACAAGTTCCGCCGGGGAGCTGTTTTTT. Its translation is CASKGTSSAGELFF. The whole variable domain, remainder taken from reference TRBV19 and TRBJ2-2, is DGGITQSPKYLFRKEGQNVTLSCEQNLNHDAMYWYRQDPGQGLRLIYYSQIVNDFQKGDIAEGYSVSREKKESFPLTVTSAQKNPTAFYLCASKGTSSAGELFFGEGSRLTVL.

The rearrangement links TRBV6-5 to TRBJ2-3; the match to TRBD2 covers 8 bases. Germline V gene data show CDR1 as MNHEY and CDR2 as SVGAGI. This CDR3 region has 13 residues. V trimming: 7 bases; J trimming: 5 bases; junction bases outside the gene matches: 5. This CDR3 is CASNRGGKDTQYF. The CDR3 DNA reads TGTGCCAGCAACCGGGGGGGCAAAGATACGCAGTATTTT.

This clone came up once. The chain has TRBV10-3 and TRBJ2-3; D is possibly TRBD2 (7 bases). CDR3 length: 14 amino acids. V was clipped by 6 bases and J by 3 bases, with 13 bases between them. CDR1 and CDR2 from the germline V gene are ENHRY and SYGVKD. CDR3 loop: CAIREGGSTDTQYF. CDR3 nucleotides: TGTGCCATCAGGGAGGGGGGGTCGACAGATACGCAGTATTTT.

About this clone: In the same sample, other DNA sequences code for this CDR3. The chain has TRBV20-1 and TRBJ2-5; the D is unclear. CDR3 length equals 11 residues. The V end lost 3 bases, the J end lost 4 bases, and 6 bases lay between the germline ends. Germline CDR1 reads DFQATT; CDR2 reads SNEGSKA (reference sequence). The CDR3 loop is CSARAGETQYF. For the CDR3, the DNA is TGCAGTGCTAGGGCTGGAGAGACCCAGTACTTC.

V usage is TRBV20-1 and J usage is TRBJ2-7; D is uncertain. The germline gives CDR1 DFQATT, CDR2 SNEGSKA (reference sequence). Trimming pared 4 bases from V and 5 bases from J, leaving 6 bases between. The length of the CDR3 is 10 residues. The DNA of the CDR3 is TGCAGTGCTACAACACACGAGCAGTACTTC. This gives the protein CSATTHEQYF.

Only a few counts were recorded for this clone. V usage is TRBV7-2 and J usage is TRBJ2-5; 7 positions match TRBD2. Germline V gene lookup returns CDR1 SGHTA and CDR2 FQGNSA. The ends lost 5 bases at V and 1 base at J; junction bases unmatched: 1. This CDR3 contains 13 residues. This chain's CDR3 is CASSGRAQETQYF. Here the CDR3 DNA reads TGTGCCAGCAGCGGGAGGGCCCAAGAGACCCAGTACTTC.

This clone was observed a few times. J is TRBJ1-5 and V is TRBV6-7, with TRBD1 matching 7 bases. TRBV6-7 is flagged as an ORF with uncertain function. Germline trimming cut 5 bases from V and 6 bases from J; bases unmatched to any gene: 22. This CDR3 is built from 19 residues. The CDR3 is CASSTRQGTCNSLVQPQHF. The DNA for the CDR3 is TGTGCCAGCAGTACCCGACAGGGCACTTGTAATTCGCTCGTTCAGCCCCAGCATTTT.

This rearrangement joins TRBV19 to TRBJ2-5, with 13 positions matching TRBD2. The V gene's germline CDR1 is LNHDA and CDR2 SQIVND (reference sequence). The CDR3 totals 14 residues. The V gene end was trimmed by 8 bases and the J gene end by 9 bases; junction bases not matched to a gene: 9. CDR3 sequence (DNA): TGTGCCAGTGGGACTAGCGGGGCCCTAGCGGCCCAGTACTTC. Its translation is CASGTSGALAAQYF.

The chain recombines TRBV5-1 with TRBJ1-3; 8 bases agree with TRBD1. The CDR3 extends over 14 amino acids. The ends lost 0 bases at V and 8 bases at J; junction bases unmatched: 4. CDR1 and CDR2 from the germline V gene are SGHRS and YFSETQ. CDR3 region: CASSLEGQGDTIYF. CDR3 coding DNA: TGCGCCAGCAGCTTGGAAGGACAGGGCGACACCATATATTTT. Full variable domain (missing parts from reference TRBV5-1 and TRBJ1-3): KAGVTQTPRYLIKTRGQQVTLSCSPISGHRSVSWYQQTPGQGLQFLFEYFSETQRNKGNFPGRFSGRQFSNSRSEMNVSTLELGDSALYLCASSLEGQGDTIYFGEGSWLTVV.

On this clone: The sample contains more than one DNA sequence encoding this CDR3. The J gene is TRBJ2-2, the V gene TRBV30, with D possibly matching TRBD2 (6 bases). The V gene lost 5 bases and the J gene lost 5 bases, with 18 bases spanning the gap. Germline V gene lookup returns CDR1 GTSNPN and CDR2 SVGIG (reference sequence). This CDR3 is 15 amino acids long. The CDR3 is CAWSLGRRKTGELFF. The CDR3, as DNA: TGTGCCTGGTCGCTGGGGAGGCGGAAGACCGGGGAGCTGTTTTTT.

This chain connects TRBV6-1 to TRBJ2-7; D might be TRBD2 (6 bases). V shed 8 bases and J shed 7 bases, with 21 bases lying between them. Germline V gene lookup returns CDR1 MNHNS and CDR2 SASEGT. The CDR3 runs to 14 residues. The CDR3 region has the DNA TGTGCCAGCTCGTCGCGGGATCCTCTCAGGGAGCAGTACTTC. Translation: CASSSRDPLREQYF.

The genes are TRBV2 and TRBJ1-2; 10 bases fit TRBD1. V lost 2 bases to trimming and J lost 7 bases; unmatched junction nucleotides: 7. Germline V gives CDR1 SNHLY, CDR2 FYNNEI. The CDR3 covers 15 residues. The CDR3 is CASSESGQGSGGYTF. In DNA form, the CDR3 reads TGTGCCAGCAGTGAATCGGGACAGGGGAGCGGTGGCTACACCTTC.

The chain recombines TRBV7-9 with TRBJ2-7; 8 bases are shared with TRBD2. After removal of 5 bases from V and 2 bases from J, the junction contained 5 bases not matched to a gene. The germline gives CDR1 SEHNR, CDR2 FQNEAQ (reference sequence). The CDR3 length is 14 residues. CDR3 coding DNA: TGTGCCAGCAGCGCTCCGGGACTAGCCTACGAGCAGTACTTC. Encoded protein: CASSAPGLAYEQYF.

The genes are TRBV18 and TRBJ2-1, with TRBD1 matching 8 bases. CDR3 size: 12 residues. Trimming removed 4 bases from V and 15 bases from J; junction bases left unmatched: 8. Germline values: CDR1 KGHSH, CDR2 LQKENI. Here the CDR3 reads CASSLMDRDAFF. CDR3 DNA: TGTGCCAGCTCACTTATGGACAGGGACGCGTTCTTC.

V is TRBV7-2 and J is TRBJ2-7; 10 bases line up with TRBD1. Losses at the gene ends were 3 bases for V and 3 bases for J; bases not matched to a gene: 2. CDR1 is SGHTA and CDR2 is FQGNSA in the germline V gene. This CDR3 is 14 amino acids long. The CDR3 protein is CASSFGQGGYEQYF. CDR3 bases: TGTGCCAGCAGCTTCGGACAGGGGGGCTACGAGCAGTACTTC. The complete variable domain, with remaining parts taken from reference TRBV7-2 and TRBJ2-7, reads GAGVSQSPSNKVTEKGKDVELRCDPISGHTALYWYRQSLGQGLEFLIYFQGNSAPDKSGLPSDRFSAERTGGSVSTLTIQRTQQEDSAVYLCASSFGQGGYEQYFGPGTRLTVT.